These 7 T cell receptor beta chains were sequenced from one sample in a study of technical replicates of blood from four donors. Clones were read by immunoSEQ multiplex PCR, and TCRdb kept only the in-frame ones, dropping some. The profile shows 80,000 or so clones, 98% of them singletons. The sequenced sample was T cells isolated from PBMCs. These receptors all come from a human donor in good health.

The chain combines TRBV11-3 with TRBJ1-1; 7 bases map to TRBD1. CDR1 is SGHNT, CDR2 YENEEA, per germline. V shed 5 bases and J 7 bases; nucleotides not matched to a gene: 4. The CDR3 has 12 residues. The CDR3: CASSRRTGEAFF. CDR3 sequence (DNA): TGTGCCAGCAGCCGACGGACAGGTGAAGCTTTCTTT.

As regards this clone: This sample includes further DNA sequences coding for the same CDR3. The chain employs TRBV29-1 and TRBJ1-1; no clear D gene. Germline CDR1 reads SQVTM; CDR2 reads ANQGSEA. Trimming pared 4 bases from V and 0 bases from J, leaving 9 bases between. The CDR3 sequence is 13 residues long. The DNA of the CDR3 is TGCAGCGTTGCTGGCAGAATGAACACTGAAGCTTTCTTT. Translated, it gives CSVAGRMNTEAFF.

This chain uses TRBV11-2 with TRBJ2-3, with TRBD1 as a possible D gene (6 bases). Per germline, CDR1 SGHAT and CDR2 FQNNGV. V gave up 6 bases and J gave up 0 bases, with 16 bases separating them. CDR3 length: 16 amino acids. In DNA, the CDR3 is TGTGCCAGCAGTAAAATCCAGGACAGAAGCACAGATACGCAGTATTTT. Translation: CASSKIQDRSTDTQYF. The full variable domain, completed using reference TRBV11-2 and TRBJ2-3, is EAGVAQSPRYKIIEKRQSVAFWCNPISGHATLYWYQQILGQGPKLLIQFQNNGVVDDSQLPKDRFSAERLKGVDSTLKIQPAKLEDSAVYLCASSKIQDRSTDTQYFGPGTRLTVL.

The chain links TRBV11-2 to TRBJ2-3; D possibly corresponds to TRBD2 (5 bases). CDR3 size: 15 residues. Germline V gene lookup returns CDR1 SGHAT and CDR2 FQNNGV. With 2 bases removed from V and 5 bases from J, the gap between germline ends came to 14 bases. The CDR3 nucleotides read TGTGCCAGCAGCTTAAGAGGGTTGGTTAGAGATACGCAGTATTTT. As protein: CASSLRGLVRDTQYF.

CDR3 loop: CASSMWRDGANVLTF. In nucleotides, the CDR3 is TGTGCCAGTAGTATGTGGAGGGACGGGGCCAACGTCCTGACTTTC. The rearrangement links TRBV19 to TRBJ2-6; D is perhaps TRBD2 (6 bases). V dropped 3 bases and J dropped 4 bases, with 10 bases sitting between them. Germline V CDR1 and CDR2: LNHDA, SQIVND (reference sequence). This CDR3 region has 15 residues.

The rearrangement links TRBV7-9 to TRBJ1-2; D is perhaps TRBD1 (6 bases). CDR1 is SEHNR, CDR2 FQNEAQ, per germline (reference sequence). The V and J ends lost 5 bases and 1 base respectively, with 14 bases between them. The CDR3 totals 15 residues. The DNA for the CDR3 is TGTGCCAGCAGCCCTCGGGACACCCTTAACTATGGCTACACCTTC. Encoded protein: CASSPRDTLNYGYTF.

The chain carries TRBV11-2 and TRBJ2-4, with TRBD2 as a possible D gene (7 bases). The germline gives CDR1 SGHAT, CDR2 FQNNGV. V shed 6 bases and J shed 3 bases, with 21 bases lying between them. The CDR3 length is 17 residues. The DNA of the CDR3 is TGTGCCAGCAGTAATAGGGGGGGGAGTTTGAGCAAAAACATTCAGTACTTC. It codes for CASSNRGGSLSKNIQYF. Variable domain in full (rest from reference TRBV11-2 and TRBJ2-4): EAGVAQSPRYKIIEKRQSVAFWCNPISGHATLYWYQQILGQGPKLLIQFQNNGVVDDSQLPKDRFSAERLKGVDSTLKIQPAKLEDSAVYLCASSNRGGSLSKNIQYFGAGTRLSVL.